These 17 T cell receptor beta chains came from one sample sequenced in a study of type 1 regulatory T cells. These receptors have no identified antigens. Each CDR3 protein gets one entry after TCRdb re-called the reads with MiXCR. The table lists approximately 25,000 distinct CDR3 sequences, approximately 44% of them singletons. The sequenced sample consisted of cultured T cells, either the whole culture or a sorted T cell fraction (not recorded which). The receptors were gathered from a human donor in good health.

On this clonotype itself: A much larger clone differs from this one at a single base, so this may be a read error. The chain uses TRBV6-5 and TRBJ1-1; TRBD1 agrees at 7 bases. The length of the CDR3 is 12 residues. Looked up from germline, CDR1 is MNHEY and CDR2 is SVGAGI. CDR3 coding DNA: TGTGCCAGCAGGAGACAGGGTACTGATGCTTTCTTT. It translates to CASRRQGTDAFF.

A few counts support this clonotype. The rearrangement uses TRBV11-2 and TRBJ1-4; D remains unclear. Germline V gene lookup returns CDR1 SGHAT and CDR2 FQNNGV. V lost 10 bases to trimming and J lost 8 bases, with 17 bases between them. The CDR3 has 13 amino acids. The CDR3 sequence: CATRGWPIEKLFF. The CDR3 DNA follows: TGTGCCACCCGAGGGTGGCCCATCGAAAAACTGTTTTTT.

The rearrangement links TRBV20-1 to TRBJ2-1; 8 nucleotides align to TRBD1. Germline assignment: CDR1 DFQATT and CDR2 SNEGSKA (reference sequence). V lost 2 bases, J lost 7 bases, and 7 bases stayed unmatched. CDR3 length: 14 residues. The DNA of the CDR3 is TGCAGTGCTAGATCAGGGGGCTTTCGTAATGAGCAGTTCTTC. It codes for CSARSGGFRNEQFF.

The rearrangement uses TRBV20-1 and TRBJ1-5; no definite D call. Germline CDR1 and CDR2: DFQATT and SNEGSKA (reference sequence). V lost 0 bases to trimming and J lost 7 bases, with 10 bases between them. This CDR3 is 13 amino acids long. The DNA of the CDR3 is TGCAGTGCTAGAGAGGTCAGTTTGCAGCCCCAGCATTTT. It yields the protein CSAREVSLQPQHF.

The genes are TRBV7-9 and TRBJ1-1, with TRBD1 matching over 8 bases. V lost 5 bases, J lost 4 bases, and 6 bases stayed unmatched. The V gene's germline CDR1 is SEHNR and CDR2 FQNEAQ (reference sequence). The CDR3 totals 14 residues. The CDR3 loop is CASSASGTGTEAFF. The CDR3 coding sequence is TGTGCCAGCAGCGCCTCCGGGACAGGCACTGAAGCTTTCTTT.

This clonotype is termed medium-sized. This CDR3 is CASSLGTGMSYEQYF. The DNA of the CDR3 is TGTGCCAGCAGCTTAGGGACAGGTATGTCCTACGAGCAGTACTTC. V is TRBV7-9 and J is TRBJ2-7; 7 bases map to TRBD1. Germline assignment: CDR1 SEHNR and CDR2 FQNEAQ (reference sequence). CDR3 length: 15 residues. V was pared by 1 base and J by 1 base, with 4 bases of the junction left unmatched.

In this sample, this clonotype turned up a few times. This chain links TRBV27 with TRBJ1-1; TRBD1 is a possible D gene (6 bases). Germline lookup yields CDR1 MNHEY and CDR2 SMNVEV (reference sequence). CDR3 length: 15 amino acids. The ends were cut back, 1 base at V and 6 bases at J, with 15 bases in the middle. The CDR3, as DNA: TGTGCCAGCAGTTTATATGGGGGGGGCGTCTCTGAAGCTTTCTTT. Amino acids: CASSLYGGGVSEAFF.

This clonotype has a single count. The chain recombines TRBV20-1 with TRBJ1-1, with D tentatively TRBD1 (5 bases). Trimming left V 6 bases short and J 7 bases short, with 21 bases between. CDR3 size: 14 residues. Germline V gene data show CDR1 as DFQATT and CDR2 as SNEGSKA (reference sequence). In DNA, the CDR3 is TGCAGTGCCCGGGACGCGCGGGTTAGCCGTGAAGCTTTCTTT. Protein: CSARDARVSREAFF.

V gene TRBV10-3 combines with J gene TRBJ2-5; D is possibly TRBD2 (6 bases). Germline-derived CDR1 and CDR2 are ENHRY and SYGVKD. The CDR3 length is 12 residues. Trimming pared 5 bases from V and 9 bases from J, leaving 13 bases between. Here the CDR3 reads CAISTTGEPQYF. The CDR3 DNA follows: TGTGCCATCAGTACGACGGGGGAGCCCCAGTACTTC.

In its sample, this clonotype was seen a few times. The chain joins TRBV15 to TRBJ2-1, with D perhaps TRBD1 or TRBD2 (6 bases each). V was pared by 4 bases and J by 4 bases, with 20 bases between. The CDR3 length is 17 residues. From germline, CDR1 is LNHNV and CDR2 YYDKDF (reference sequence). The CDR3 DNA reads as TGTGCCACCAGCACCCCACAAGGGGGGCGAGGGTACAATGAGCAGTTCTTC. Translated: CATSTPQGGRGYNEQFF.

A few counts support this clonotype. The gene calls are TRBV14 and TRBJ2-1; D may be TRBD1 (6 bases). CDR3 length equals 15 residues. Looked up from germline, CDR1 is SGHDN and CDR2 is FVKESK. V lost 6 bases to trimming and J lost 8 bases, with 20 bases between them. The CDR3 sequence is CASRRTGWRVDEQFF. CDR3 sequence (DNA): TGTGCCAGCAGGCGAACAGGGTGGCGTGTCGATGAGCAGTTCTTC.

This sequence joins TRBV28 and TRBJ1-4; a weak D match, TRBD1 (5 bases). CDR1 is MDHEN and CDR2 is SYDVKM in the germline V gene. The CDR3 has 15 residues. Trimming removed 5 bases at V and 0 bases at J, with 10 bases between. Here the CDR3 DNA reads TGTGCCAGCAGTGCCGGGGGGGCAACTAATGAAAAACTGTTTTTT. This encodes CASSAGGATNEKLFF.

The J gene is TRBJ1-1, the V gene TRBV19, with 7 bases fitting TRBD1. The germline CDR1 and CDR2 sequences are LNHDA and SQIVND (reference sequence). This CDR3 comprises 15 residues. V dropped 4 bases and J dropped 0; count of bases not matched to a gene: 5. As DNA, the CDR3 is TGTGCCAGTAGTACCCCGACAGGGTTGAACACTGAAGCTTTCTTT. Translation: CASSTPTGLNTEAFF. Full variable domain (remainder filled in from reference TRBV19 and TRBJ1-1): DGGITQSPKYLFRKEGQNVTLSCEQNLNHDAMYWYRQDPGQGLRLIYYSQIVNDFQKGDIAEGYSVSREKKESFPLTVTSAQKNPTAFYLCASSTPTGLNTEAFFGQGTRLTVV.

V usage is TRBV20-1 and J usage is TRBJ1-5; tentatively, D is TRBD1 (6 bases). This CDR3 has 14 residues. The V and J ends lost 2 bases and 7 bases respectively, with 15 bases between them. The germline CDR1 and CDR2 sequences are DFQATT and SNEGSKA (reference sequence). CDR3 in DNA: TGCAGTGCTAGACCCCCAGGGGATCACCAGCCCCAGCATTTT. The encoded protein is CSARPPGDHQPQHF.

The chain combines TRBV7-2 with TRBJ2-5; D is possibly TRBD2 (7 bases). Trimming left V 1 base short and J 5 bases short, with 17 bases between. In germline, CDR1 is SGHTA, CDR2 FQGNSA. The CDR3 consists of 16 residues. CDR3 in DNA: TGTGCCAGCAGCTTAGACGTGTGGGGGGGCCTTGAGACCCAGTACTTC. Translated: CASSLDVWGGLETQYF.

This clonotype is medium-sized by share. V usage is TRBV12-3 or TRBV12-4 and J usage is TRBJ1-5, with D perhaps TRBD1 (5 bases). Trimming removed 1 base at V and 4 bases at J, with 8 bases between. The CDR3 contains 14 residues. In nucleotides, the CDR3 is TGTGCCAGCAGTTTAGGACAGAAGAATCAGCCCCAGCATTTT. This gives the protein CASSLGQKNQPQHF.

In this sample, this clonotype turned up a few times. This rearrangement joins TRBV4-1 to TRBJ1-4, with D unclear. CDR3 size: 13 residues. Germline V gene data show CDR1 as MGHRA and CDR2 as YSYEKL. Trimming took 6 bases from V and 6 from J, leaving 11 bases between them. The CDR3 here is CASRFVGDEKLFF. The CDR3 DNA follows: TGCGCCAGCAGATTTGTCGGAGATGAAAAACTGTTTTTT.